A selection of T cell receptor beta chains follows, all from one sample in a study of T cell responses to AZD1222 COVID-19 vaccine. Repertoires were generated with immunoSEQ multiplex PCR, while TCRdb's copy carries only in-frame clones and drops some. This sample yields around 110,000 clones, of which about nine tenths are seen a single time; approximately 5.6% belongs to the top ten. The sequenced sample was peripheral blood, obtained 28 days after the second AZD1222 dose. All receptors derive from an adult who received the AZD1222 COVID-19 vaccine. Both conserved end residues are part of each CDR3. The D gene is left open where the match is weak. For some rows the clone size is stated as once, few or many, or as a class when expanded; others skip it.

len | d_gene | abundance | j_gene | v_gene | CDR3aa | CDR3nt
15 | TRBD2 | . | TRBJ2-7 | TRBV7-6 | CASSLGDSGRYEQYF | TGTGCCAGCAGCTTAGGGGATAGCGGGAGGTACGAGCAGTACTTC
13 | TRBD1 | . | TRBJ1-2 | TRBV12-3/TRBV12-4 | CASSRDRGRGYTF | TGTGCCAGCAGTCGGGACAGGGGGCGCGGCTACACCTTC
14 | . | . | TRBJ1-2 | TRBV9 | CASSPRQDLYGYTF | TGTGCCAGCAGCCCGCGACAGGATCTCTATGGCTACACCTTC
13 | . | . | TRBJ2-3 | TRBV28 | CASTGTRTDTQYF | TGTGCCAGCACGGGAACGAGGACAGATACGCAGTATTTT
14 | . | . | TRBJ2-7 | TRBV5-1 | CASSLYQGPYEQYF | TGCGCCAGCAGCTTGTACCAGGGTCCCTACGAGCAGTACTTC
13 | TRBD1 | . | TRBJ1-2 | TRBV7-8 | CASSSRQGRGYTF | TGTGCCAGCAGCTCTCGACAGGGTCGGGGCTACACCTTC
13 | . | . | TRBJ1-1 | TRBV5-5 | CASSFGRNTEAFF | TGTGCCAGCAGCTTCGGGAGGAACACTGAAGCTTTCTTT
13 | . | . | TRBJ1-5 | TRBV14 | CASSRTEGVPQHF | TGTGCCAGCAGTCGGACAGAGGGTGTGCCCCAGCATTTT
13 | . | . | TRBJ2-5 | TRBV7-9 | CASSLGGVETQYF | TGTGCCAGCAGCTTAGGGGGGGTGGAGACCCAGTACTTC
15 | . | . | TRBJ1-3 | TRBV29-1 | CSVGSGRGTGNTIYF | TGCAGCGTTGGAAGTGGCAGAGGAACTGGAAACACCATATATTTT
16 | . | . | TRBJ2-7 | TRBV21-1 | CASSRKGGTGGVEQYF | TGTGCCAGCAGCAGAAAGGGCGGGACAGGGGGGGTTGAGCAGTACTTC
11 | . | . | TRBJ1-1 | TRBV12-3/TRBV12-4 | CASRLTGEAFF | TGTGCCAGCAGGTTGACAGGTGAAGCTTTCTTT
13 | . | . | TRBJ1-5 | TRBV5-6 | CASSLVDNQPQHF | TGTGCCAGCAGCTTGGTGGACAATCAGCCCCAGCATTTT
11 | . | . | TRBJ1-1 | TRBV25-1 | CASQEDTEAFF | TGTGCCAGTCAGGAGGACACTGAAGCTTTCTTT
15 | . | . | TRBJ1-5 | TRBV5-1 | CASSLGAGRNQPQHF | TGCGCCAGCAGCTTGGGTGCGGGGCGGAATCAGCCCCAGCATTTT
14 | . | . | TRBJ2-2 | TRBV7-8 | CASSFRQPTGELFF | TGTGCCAGCAGCTTCCGACAGCCCACCGGGGAGCTGTTTTTT
16 | TRBD2 | . | TRBJ2-3 | TRBV5-4 | CASSPTVAGGTDTQYF | TGTGCCAGCAGCCCTACGGTAGCGGGAGGCACAGATACGCAGTATTTT
15 | . | . | TRBJ1-1 | TRBV5-1 | CASSLGQTGGTEAFF | TGCGCCAGCAGCTTGGGTCAGACAGGTGGGACTGAAGCTTTCTTT
14 | . | . | TRBJ1-1 | TRBV6-5 | CASLLGRTATEAFF | TGTGCCAGTCTCTTGGGGCGCACCGCCACTGAAGCTTTCTTT
16 | . | . | TRBJ2-7 | TRBV3-1/TRBV3-2 | CASSQDHRGPFYEQYF | TGTGCCAGCAGCCAAGATCACCGGGGACCGTTCTACGAGCAGTACTTC
11 | . | . | TRBJ1-2 | TRBV12-3/TRBV12-4 | CASSPGGGYTF | TGTGCCAGCAGCCCCGGAGGAGGCTACACCTTC
14 | TRBD2 | . | TRBJ2-7 | TRBV7-7 | CASSPREGLNEQYF | TGTGCTAGCAGCCCCCGGGAGGGCCTCAACGAGCAGTACTTC
13 | . | . | TRBJ2-1 | TRBV11-2 | CASSGGALSEQFF | TGTGCCAGCAGCGGGGGGGCCCTTTCGGAGCAGTTCTTC
16 | TRBD2 | . | TRBJ2-5 | TRBV5-4 | CASSELIAGRGETQYF | TGTGCCAGCAGCGAACTAATAGCGGGGAGGGGTGAGACCCAGTACTTC
15 | TRBD1 | . | TRBJ1-1 | TRBV5-1 | CASSLGYRGRPEAFF | TGCGCCAGCAGCTTGGGTTACAGGGGCCGCCCGGAAGCTTTCTTT
15 | . | . | TRBJ2-3 | TRBV28 | CASRSDSQKLDTQYF | TGTGCCAGCAGGTCGGACAGCCAGAAATTAGATACGCAGTATTTT
14 | TRBD1 | once | TRBJ2-1 | TRBV11-2 | CASSLAGTGAGQFF | TGTGCCAGCAGCTTAGCGGGAACAGGGGCTGGGCAGTTCTTC
13 | . | . | TRBJ1-4 | TRBV16 | CASSVILEEKLFF | TGTGCCAGCAGCGTAATCTTAGAGGAAAAACTGTTTTTT
15 | TRBD2 | once | TRBJ2-7 | TRBV7-2 | CASSLALAGVVEQYF | TGTGCCAGCAGCTTAGCACTAGCGGGAGTAGTTGAGCAGTACTTC
14 | TRBD1 | . | TRBJ1-4 | TRBV7-9 | CASSFGQGGEKLFF | TGTGCCAGCAGTTTTGGACAGGGAGGTGAAAAACTGTTTTTT
15 | . | once | TRBJ2-1 | TRBV6-5 | CASSYSIQGSTEQFF | TGTGCCAGCAGTTACTCGATTCAGGGATCCACTGAGCAGTTCTTC
15 | . | . | TRBJ2-1 | TRBV6-2/TRBV6-3 | CASSYVWEYKNEQFF | TGTGCCAGCAGTTACGTCTGGGAATACAAGAATGAGCAGTTCTTC
16 | . | . | TRBJ2-7 | TRBV4-1 | CASSRGSAPGSYEQYF | TGCGCCAGCAGCCGCGGTAGCGCTCCGGGCTCCTACGAGCAGTACTTC
14 | TRBD1 | . | TRBJ1-5 | TRBV19 | CASSPGQGAEPQHF | TGTGCCAGTAGTCCCGGACAGGGGGCGGAACCCCAGCATTTT
14 | . | . | TRBJ1-3 | TRBV5-4 | CASSLPGKGNTIYF | TGTGCCAGCAGTCTCCCAGGGAAAGGAAACACCATATATTTT
14 | TRBD2 | once | TRBJ2-3 | TRBV18 | CASSPGTSGRPGSF | TGTGCCAGCTCACCTGGGACTAGCGGGAGGCCAGGGTCTTTT
12 | TRBD1 | . | TRBJ1-2 | TRBV28 | CASTQGVGGYTF | TGTGCCAGCACCCAGGGGGTGGGGGGCTACACCTTC
14 | . | . | TRBJ2-2 | TRBV4-3 | CASSPWSGTGELFF | TGCGCCAGCAGCCCCTGGAGCGGGACCGGGGAGCTGTTTTTT
13 | . | . | TRBJ2-7 | TRBV19 | CASSIPGTYEQYF | TGTGCCAGTAGTATTCCGGGCACCTACGAGCAGTACTTC
13 | . | . | TRBJ1-5 | TRBV19 | CASSLTGNQPQHF | TGTGCCAGTAGTCTCACAGGAAATCAGCCCCAGCATTTT
15 | . | . | TRBJ2-1 | TRBV27 | CASSDFGGLQIEQFF | TGTGCCAGCAGTGATTTTGGCGGGTTACAAATTGAGCAGTTCTTC
15 | TRBD1 | . | TRBJ1-1 | TRBV11-3 | CASSTGTGIDTEAFF | TGTGCCAGCAGCACCGGGACAGGGATAGACACTGAAGCTTTCTTT